Below are 16 T cell receptor beta chains sequenced from a single sample in a study of cytomegalovirus exposure and HLA in healthy donors. PCR involved 60 Vbeta and 13 Jbeta primers. The protocol was immunoSEQ multiplex PCR, while the TCRdb copy is restricted to in-frame clones and leaves out a portion. The table records roughly 120,000 clones, roughly 71% of them present only once. The sequencing sample was made of PBMCs. The receptors stem from a man younger than 35 in good health and CMV-seropositive.

The rearrangement links TRBV19 to TRBJ1-5; D gene unclear. The germline CDR1 and CDR2 sequences are LNHDA and SQIVND (reference sequence). This CDR3 is built from 13 residues. Trimming left V 3 bases short and J 4 bases short, with 7 bases between. The CDR3 DNA follows: TGTGCCAGTAGTATTGACTTTAATCAGCCCCAGCATTTT. Translating gives CASSIDFNQPQHF.

This clone has just one count. The V and J genes are TRBV28 and TRBJ1-2; 7 bases are a match to TRBD1. With 6 bases clipped from V and 3 bases from J, the junction kept 4 bases outside the gene matches. CDR3 length: 13 amino acids. Germline CDR1 MDHEN, CDR2 SYDVKM. CDR3 DNA sequence: TGTGCCAGCAGCGACGACAGGGACTATGGCTACACCTTC. Its protein product is CASSDDRDYGYTF.

This clone appeared a few times. The chain joins TRBV5-1 to TRBJ2-2; a weak D match, TRBD1 (5 bases). Between the trimmed V and J ends, which lost 2 bases and 0 bases, there was a span of 5 bases. Germline CDR1 SGHRS, CDR2 YFSETQ. This CDR3 is built from 14 residues. CDR3 nucleotides: TGCGCCAGCAGCTTCAGGGCGAACACCGGGGAGCTGTTTTTT. It yields the protein CASSFRANTGELFF.

This clone turned up a few times. The CDR3 here is CASSNDRASLYEQYF. Written as DNA, the CDR3 is TGTGCCAGCAGCAACGACAGGGCATCTCTCTACGAGCAGTACTTC. The chain joins TRBV14 to TRBJ2-7, with 7 positions matching TRBD1. Germline lookup yields CDR1 SGHDN and CDR2 FVKESK. The V gene end was trimmed by 5 bases and the J gene end by 3 bases; junction bases not matched to a gene: 10. The CDR3 length is 15 residues.

There are a few counts of this clone. This chain links TRBV7-2 with TRBJ1-5, with 7 nucleotides matching TRBD1. The CDR3 consists of 16 residues. J lost 2 bases, V lost 5 bases, and 9 bases had no gene match. Germline loops: CDR1 SGHTA, CDR2 FQGNSA. Here the CDR3 reads CASSKRTGWGNQPQHF. DNA of the CDR3: TGTGCCAGCAGCAAACGGACAGGTTGGGGCAATCAGCCCCAGCATTTT.

The chain links TRBV5-1 to TRBJ2-1, with 10 positions matching TRBD1. The CDR3 runs to 15 residues. The V gene end was trimmed by 2 bases and the J gene end by 8 bases; junction bases not matched to a gene: 7. Germline V lookup: CDR1 SGHRS, CDR2 YFSETQ. As DNA, the CDR3 is TGCGCCAGCAGCTTCCGGGACAGGGGCTTCCATGAGCAGTTCTTC. It yields the protein CASSFRDRGFHEQFF.

V gene TRBV27 combines with J gene TRBJ1-6; 9 positions agree with TRBD1. This CDR3 has 14 residues. Germline V lookup: CDR1 MNHEY, CDR2 SMNVEV (reference sequence). V shed 4 bases, J shed 7 bases, and the junction held 2 bases outside the gene matches. The CDR3 nucleotides read TGTGCCAGCAGTTCGGACAGGGGAAATTCACCCCTCCACTTT. It specifies CASSSDRGNSPLHF.

The chain couples TRBV6-5 to TRBJ2-4; D unclear. V was cut by 4 bases and J by 0 bases, with 4 bases left in between. CDR3 length: 13 amino acids. CDR1 is MNHEY, CDR2 SVGAGI, per germline. CDR3: CASSSLAKNIQYF. CDR3 DNA sequence: TGTGCCAGCAGTTCATTAGCCAAAAACATTCAGTACTTC.

This chain uses TRBV27 with TRBJ1-6; the match to TRBD1 covers 9 bases. Trimming cost V 4 bases and J 3 bases; bases outside gene matches: 4. From germline, CDR1 is MNHEY and CDR2 SMNVEV (reference sequence). This CDR3 comprises 16 residues. CDR3 nucleotides: TGTGCCAGCAGTTCCGGGACAGGGATCTATAATTCACCCCTCCACTTT. Encoded protein: CASSSGTGIYNSPLHF.

This clone was observed a few times. The V call is TRBV6-1, the J call TRBJ1-2; D might be TRBD1 (6 bases). The CDR3 covers 15 residues. V lost 2 bases and J 6 bases, leaving 16 bases between the germline ends. Germline V gene sequence: CDR1 MNHNS, CDR2 SASEGT. The CDR3 DNA reads TGTGCCAGCAGTGAATTCAGGGTACAGGGAGATGGCTACACCTTC. It translates to CASSEFRVQGDGYTF.

V is TRBV7-9 and J is TRBJ2-7; 14 nucleotides agree with TRBD2. CDR1 and CDR2 from the germline V gene are SEHNR and FQNEAQ (reference sequence). The CDR3 length is 17 residues. J lost 5 bases, V lost 6 bases, and 12 bases had no gene match. The CDR3 region is CASSRGLAGGRLDEQYF. The CDR3 DNA reads as TGTGCCAGCAGTCGTGGACTAGCGGGGGGACGGTTAGACGAGCAGTACTTC.

The chain recombines TRBV21-1 with TRBJ2-7; TRBD2, the table's D call, lacks a check against the DNA. TRBV21-1 is designated a pseudogene. The CDR3 totals 16 residues. CDR3 in amino acids: CASSKVPGARLGGQYV. DNA of the CDR3: TGTGCCAGCAGCAAAGTCCCCGGCGCAAGGCTAGGCGGGCAGTACGTC.

The V call is TRBV11-2, the J call TRBJ2-5; 7 bases are a match to TRBD2. Trimming removed 1 base from V and 11 bases from J; junction bases left unmatched: 10. Germline V CDR1 and CDR2: SGHAT, FQNNGV. The CDR3 is 14 amino acids. CDR3 sequence reads: CASSLVGGTFYQYF. The DNA for the CDR3 is TGTGCCAGCAGCTTAGTCGGGGGGACCTTTTATCAGTACTTC.

The chain carries TRBV5-1 and TRBJ2-5; 10 bases are a match to TRBD2. CDR3 length: 15 amino acids. CDR1 and CDR2 from the germline V gene are SGHRS and YFSETQ. V shed 1 base, J shed 5 bases, and the junction held 5 bases outside the gene matches. CDR3 in DNA: TGCGCCAGCAGCTTGCTCAGCGGGAGGGTGGAGACCCAGTACTTC. This codes for CASSLLSGRVETQYF.

The chain uses TRBV7-9 and TRBJ2-7; 10 bases match TRBD1. With V trimmed by 5 bases and J by 6 bases, 4 bases remained unmatched. Germline CDR1 and CDR2: SEHNR and FQNEAQ (reference sequence). This CDR3 is built from 13 residues. The CDR3 sequence: CASSQRTGGEQYF. CDR3 in DNA: TGTGCCAGCAGCCAGCGGACAGGGGGCGAGCAGTACTTC.

The chain combines TRBV28 with TRBJ2-5; 13 nucleotides agree with TRBD2. This CDR3 spans 15 amino acids. V shed 6 bases and J 11 bases; nucleotides not matched to a gene: 12. Looked up from germline, CDR1 is MDHEN and CDR2 is SYDVKM. CDR3 DNA: TGTGCCAGCAGCGGGGGACTAGCGGGACTCTCAGGGCAGTACTTC. This encodes CASSGGLAGLSGQYF.